The clone carrying this TCR beta chain appeared many times. Its cognate antigen is unknown. This record belongs to a study of T-cell reconstitution after alpha-beta-depleted transplantation in children. Regarding the study as a whole: At around two months after transplant, the alpha-beta T cells were reportedly derived from several hundred expanded clones that came from non-depleted graft cells. Elevated TCRbeta diversity at day 60 was traced, in some patients, to surviving recipient T cells and thymic progenitors. At one year after transplant, newly produced T cells mostly accounted for T-cell counts and diversity.

Unique molecular identifiers featured in how the TCRbeta library was prepared. TCRdb recomputed calls from the PCR reads with MiXCR, one row per CDR3 protein. The data hold about 300,000 distinct CDR3 sequences, with around 10% observed a single time. V lost 0 bases and J lost 7; bases outside the gene matches: 10. The CDR3 extends over 16 amino acids. Germline CDR1 reads SGDLS; CDR2 reads YYNGEE. The source is a boy under three years old with acute myeloid leukemia, due to receive a stem cell transplant. V gene TRBV9 combines with J gene TRBJ2-7; 10 nucleotides align to TRBD2. The input for sequencing was PBMCs, taken before TCRalphabeta/CD19-depleted stem cell transplant. The CDR3 nucleotides read TGTGCCAGCAGCGTAGGGACTAGCGGACGTTCTGGGGAGCAGTACTTC. The encoded protein is CASSVGTSGRSGEQYF. The full variable domain, with the rest looked up from reference TRBV9 and TRBJ2-7, is DSGVTQTPKHLITATGQRVTLRCSPRSGDLSVYWYQQSLDQGLQFLIQYYNGEERAKGNILERFSAQQFPDLHSELNLSSLELGDSALYFCASSVGTSGRSGEQYFGPGTRLTVT.